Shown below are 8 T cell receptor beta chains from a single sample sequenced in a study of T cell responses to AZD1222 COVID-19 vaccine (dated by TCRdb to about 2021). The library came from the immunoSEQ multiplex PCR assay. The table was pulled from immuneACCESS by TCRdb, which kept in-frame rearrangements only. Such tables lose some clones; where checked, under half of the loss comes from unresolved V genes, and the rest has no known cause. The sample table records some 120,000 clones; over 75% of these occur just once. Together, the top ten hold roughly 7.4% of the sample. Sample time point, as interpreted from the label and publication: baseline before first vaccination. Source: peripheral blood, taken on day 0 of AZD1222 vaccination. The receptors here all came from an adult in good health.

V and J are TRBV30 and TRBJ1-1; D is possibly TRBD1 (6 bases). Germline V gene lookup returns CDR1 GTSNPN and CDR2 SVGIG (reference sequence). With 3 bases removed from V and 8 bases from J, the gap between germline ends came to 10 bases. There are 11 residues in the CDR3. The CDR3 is CAWRGDREAFF. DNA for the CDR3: TGTGCCTGGAGGGGAGACAGGGAAGCTTTCTTT. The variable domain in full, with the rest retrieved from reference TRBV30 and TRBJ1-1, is SQTIHQWPATLVQPVGSPLSLECTVEGTSNPNLYWYRQAAGRGLQLLFYSVGIGQISSEVPQNLSASRPQDRQFILSSKKLLLSDSGFYLCAWRGDREAFFGQGTRLTVV.

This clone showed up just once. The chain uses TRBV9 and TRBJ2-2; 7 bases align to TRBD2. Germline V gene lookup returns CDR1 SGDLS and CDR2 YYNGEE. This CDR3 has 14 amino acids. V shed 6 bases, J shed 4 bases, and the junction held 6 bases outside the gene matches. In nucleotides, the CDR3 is TGTGCCAGCACGGGCGGGAGTTTCACCGGGGAGCTGTTTTTT. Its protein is CASTGGSFTGELFF.

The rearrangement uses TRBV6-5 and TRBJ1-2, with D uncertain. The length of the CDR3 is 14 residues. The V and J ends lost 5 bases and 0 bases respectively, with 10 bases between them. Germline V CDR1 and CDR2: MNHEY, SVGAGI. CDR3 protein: CASSPALSNYGYTF. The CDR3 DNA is TGTGCCAGCAGTCCAGCTTTATCTAACTATGGCTACACCTTC.

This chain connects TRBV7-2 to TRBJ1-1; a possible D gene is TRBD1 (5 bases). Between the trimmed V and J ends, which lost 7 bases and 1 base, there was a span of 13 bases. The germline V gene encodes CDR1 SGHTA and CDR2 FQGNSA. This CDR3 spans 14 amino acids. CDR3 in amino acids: CASTLGTQNTEAFF. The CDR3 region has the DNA TGTGCCAGCACCCTAGGGACGCAGAACACTGAAGCTTTCTTT.

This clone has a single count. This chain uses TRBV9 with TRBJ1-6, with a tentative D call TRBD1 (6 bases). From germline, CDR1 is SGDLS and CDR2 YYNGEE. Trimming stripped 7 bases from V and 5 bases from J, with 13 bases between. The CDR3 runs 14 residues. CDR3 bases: TGTGCCAGCTCCGTGGGGGCTGATAATTCACCCCTCCACTTT. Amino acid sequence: CASSVGADNSPLHF. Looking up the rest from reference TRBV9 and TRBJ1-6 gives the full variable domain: DSGVTQTPKHLITATGQRVTLRCSPRSGDLSVYWYQQSLDQGLQFLIQYYNGEERAKGNILERFSAQQFPDLHSELNLSSLELGDSALYFCASSVGADNSPLHFGNGTRLTVT.

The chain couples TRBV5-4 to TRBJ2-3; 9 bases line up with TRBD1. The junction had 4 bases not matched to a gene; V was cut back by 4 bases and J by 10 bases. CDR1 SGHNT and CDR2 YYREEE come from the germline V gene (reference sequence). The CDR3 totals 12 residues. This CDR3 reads CASSEDRGPQYF. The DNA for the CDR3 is TGTGCCAGCAGCGAGGACAGGGGCCCGCAGTATTTT.

CDR3 region: CASRSTGPTNSPLHF. CDR3 sequence (DNA): TGCGCCAGCAGATCGACAGGCCCGACTAATTCACCCCTCCACTTT. The J gene is TRBJ1-6, the V gene TRBV5-1; TRBD1 might be the D (6 bases). The CDR3 spans 15 residues. Germline CDR1 is SGHRS and CDR2 is YFSETQ. V lost 5 bases and J 6 bases, leaving 15 bases between the germline ends.

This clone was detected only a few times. The CDR3 reads CASSQYGQGATNEKLFF. CDR3 sequence (DNA): TGTGCCAGCAGCCAATATGGACAGGGGGCAACTAATGAAAAACTGTTTTTT. V usage is TRBV3-1 (or the pseudogene TRBV3-2) and J usage is TRBJ1-4; TRBD1 matches 10 bases. V was clipped by 2 bases and J by 0 bases; unmatched bases: 3. There are 17 residues in the CDR3. Germline V gene lookup returns CDR1 LGHDT and CDR2 YNNKEL (reference sequence).